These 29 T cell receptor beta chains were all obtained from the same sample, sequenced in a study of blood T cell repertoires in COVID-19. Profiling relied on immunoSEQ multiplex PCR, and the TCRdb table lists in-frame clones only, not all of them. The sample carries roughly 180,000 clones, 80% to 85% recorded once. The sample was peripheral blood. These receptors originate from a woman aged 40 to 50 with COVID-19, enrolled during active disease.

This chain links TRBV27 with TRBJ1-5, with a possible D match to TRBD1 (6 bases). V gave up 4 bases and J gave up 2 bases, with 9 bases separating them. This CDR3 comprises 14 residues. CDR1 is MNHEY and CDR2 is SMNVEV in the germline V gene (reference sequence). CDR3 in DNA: TGTGCCAGCAGTTGGGGGGGCGGCAATCAGCCCCAGCATTTT. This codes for CASSWGGGNQPQHF.

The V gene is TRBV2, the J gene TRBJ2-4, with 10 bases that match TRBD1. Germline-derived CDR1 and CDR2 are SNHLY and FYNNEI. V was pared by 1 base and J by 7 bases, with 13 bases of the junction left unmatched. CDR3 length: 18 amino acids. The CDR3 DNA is TGTGCCAGCAGTGAAGTCCCCCGGGACAGGGGTCTTAGCAACATTCAGTACTTC. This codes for CASSEVPRDRGLSNIQYF.

CDR3 amino acids: CASSFEPQGITEAFF. In DNA form, the CDR3 reads TGTGCCAGCAGCTTTGAACCTCAGGGAATAACTGAAGCTTTCTTT. The V gene is TRBV7-2, the J gene TRBJ1-1; D is perhaps TRBD1 (5 bases). This CDR3 contains 15 residues. The ends were cut back, 3 bases at V and 5 bases at J, with 16 bases in the middle. Per germline, CDR1 SGHTA and CDR2 FQGNSA.

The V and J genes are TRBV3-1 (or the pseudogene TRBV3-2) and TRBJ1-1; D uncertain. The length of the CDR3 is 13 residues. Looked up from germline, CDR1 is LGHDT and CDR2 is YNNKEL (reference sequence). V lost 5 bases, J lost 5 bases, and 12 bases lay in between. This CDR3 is CASSETARTEAFF. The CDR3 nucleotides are TGTGCCAGCAGCGAAACAGCAAGGACTGAAGCTTTCTTT.

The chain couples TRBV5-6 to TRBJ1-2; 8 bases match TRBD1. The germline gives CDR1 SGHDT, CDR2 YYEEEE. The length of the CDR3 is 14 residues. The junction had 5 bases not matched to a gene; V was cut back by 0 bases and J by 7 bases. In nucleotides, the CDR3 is TGTGCCAGCAGCTTGGGACAGGGGATCGGTGGCTACACCTTC. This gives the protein CASSLGQGIGGYTF.

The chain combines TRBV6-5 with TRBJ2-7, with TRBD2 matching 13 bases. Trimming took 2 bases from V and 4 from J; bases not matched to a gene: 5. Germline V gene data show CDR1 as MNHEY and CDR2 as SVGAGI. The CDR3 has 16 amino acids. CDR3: CASSYRTSGRKYEQYF. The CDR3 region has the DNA TGTGCCAGCAGTTACCGGACTAGCGGGAGAAAATACGAGCAGTACTTC.

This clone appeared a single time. The DNA of the CDR3 is TGTGCCAGCAGCTTAGCAGCGGTAGCGGGGCTCCAAGAGACCCAGTACTTC. As protein: CASSLAAVAGLQETQYF. V gene TRBV7-2 combines with J gene TRBJ2-5; 8 bases align to TRBD2. The germline CDR1 and CDR2 sequences are SGHTA and FQGNSA. This CDR3 is 17 amino acids long. Trimming cost V 0 bases and J 1 base; bases outside gene matches: 7.

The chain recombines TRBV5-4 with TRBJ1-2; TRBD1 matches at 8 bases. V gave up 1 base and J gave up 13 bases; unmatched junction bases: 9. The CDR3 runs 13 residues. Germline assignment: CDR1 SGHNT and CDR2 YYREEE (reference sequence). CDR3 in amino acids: CASSLPMGQEVTF. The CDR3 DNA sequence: TGTGCCAGCAGCTTGCCAATGGGACAGGAGGTCACCTTC.

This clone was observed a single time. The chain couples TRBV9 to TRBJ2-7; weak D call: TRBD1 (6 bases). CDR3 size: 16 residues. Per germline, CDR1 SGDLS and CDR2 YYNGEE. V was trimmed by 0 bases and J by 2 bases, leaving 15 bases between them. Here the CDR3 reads CASSVAFGGLPYEQYF. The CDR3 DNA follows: TGTGCCAGCAGCGTAGCTTTTGGGGGCTTACCCTACGAGCAGTACTTC. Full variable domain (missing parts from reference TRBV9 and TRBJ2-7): DSGVTQTPKHLITATGQRVTLRCSPRSGDLSVYWYQQSLDQGLQFLIQYYNGEERAKGNILERFSAQQFPDLHSELNLSSLELGDSALYFCASSVAFGGLPYEQYFGPGTRLTVT.

In DNA form, the CDR3 reads TGCAGTGCTGGTGCGGGAGCGCTCAGTCTTGAGCAGTTCTTC. Its protein product is CSAGAGALSLEQFF. The rearrangement joins TRBV20-1 to TRBJ2-1; 7 bases are shared with TRBD2. There are 14 residues in the CDR3. Germline V gives CDR1 DFQATT, CDR2 SNEGSKA (reference sequence). The ends lost 5 bases at V and 9 bases at J; junction bases unmatched: 13.

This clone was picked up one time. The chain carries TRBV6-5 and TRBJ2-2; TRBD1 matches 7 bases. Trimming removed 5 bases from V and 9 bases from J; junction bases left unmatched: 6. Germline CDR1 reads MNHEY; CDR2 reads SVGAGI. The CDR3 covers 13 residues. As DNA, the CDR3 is TGTGCCAGCAGTAATAACAGGGGCCGGGAGCTGTTTTTT. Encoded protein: CASSNNRGRELFF.

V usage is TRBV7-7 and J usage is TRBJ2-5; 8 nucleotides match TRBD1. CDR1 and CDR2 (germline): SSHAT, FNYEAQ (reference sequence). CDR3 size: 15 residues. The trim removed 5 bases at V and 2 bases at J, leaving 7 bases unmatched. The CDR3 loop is CASSPQGDGQETQYF. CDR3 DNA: TGTGCCAGCAGCCCACAGGGGGACGGGCAAGAGACCCAGTACTTC. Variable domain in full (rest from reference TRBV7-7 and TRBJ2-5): GAGVSQSPRYKVTKRGQDVTLRCDPISSHATLYWYQQALGQGPEFLTYFNYEAQPDKSGLPSDRFSAERPEGSISTLTIQRTEQRDSAMYRCASSPQGDGQETQYFGPGTRLLVL.

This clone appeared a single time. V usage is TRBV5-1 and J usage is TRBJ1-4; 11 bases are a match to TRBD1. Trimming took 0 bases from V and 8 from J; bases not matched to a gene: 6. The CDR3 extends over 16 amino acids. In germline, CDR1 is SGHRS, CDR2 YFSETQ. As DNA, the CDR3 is TGCGCCAGCAGCTTGGGGACAGGGGGCGGTAGAGAAAAACTGTTTTTT. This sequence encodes CASSLGTGGGREKLFF.

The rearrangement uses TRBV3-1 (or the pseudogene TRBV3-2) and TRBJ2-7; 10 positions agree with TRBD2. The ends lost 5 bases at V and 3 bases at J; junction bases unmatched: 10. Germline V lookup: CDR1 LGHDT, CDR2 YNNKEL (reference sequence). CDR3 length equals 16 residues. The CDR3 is CASSSRAASGSYEQYF. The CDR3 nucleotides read TGTGCCAGCAGCTCTAGGGCGGCTAGCGGGAGCTACGAGCAGTACTTC.

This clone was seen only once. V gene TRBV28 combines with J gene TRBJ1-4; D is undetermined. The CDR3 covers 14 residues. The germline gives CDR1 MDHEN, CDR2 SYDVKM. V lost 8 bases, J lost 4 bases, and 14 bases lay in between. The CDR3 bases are TGTGCCAGCGGCCGCTTTTCTAGTAATGAAAAACTGTTTTTT. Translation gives CASGRFSSNEKLFF.

CDR3 residues: CASIRNTEAFF. In nucleotides, the CDR3 is TGTGCCAGCATCAGAAACACTGAAGCTTTCTTT. The V and J genes are TRBV27 and TRBJ1-1; D gene ambiguous. The V gene lost 7 bases and the J gene lost 2 bases, with 5 bases spanning the gap. The CDR3 extends over 11 amino acids. Per the germline V gene, CDR1 is MNHEY and CDR2 is SMNVEV (reference sequence).

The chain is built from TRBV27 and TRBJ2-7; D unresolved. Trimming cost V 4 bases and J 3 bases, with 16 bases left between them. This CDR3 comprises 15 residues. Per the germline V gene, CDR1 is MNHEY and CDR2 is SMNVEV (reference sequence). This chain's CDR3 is CASSSRSLASYEQYF. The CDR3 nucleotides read TGTGCCAGCAGTTCTCGATCGCTCGCGAGCTACGAGCAGTACTTC.

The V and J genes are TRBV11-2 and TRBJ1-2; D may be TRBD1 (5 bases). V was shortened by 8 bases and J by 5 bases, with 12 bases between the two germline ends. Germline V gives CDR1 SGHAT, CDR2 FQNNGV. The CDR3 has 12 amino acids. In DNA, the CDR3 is TGTGCCAGCGGCCAGGGCCTTTATGGCTACACCTTC. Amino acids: CASGQGLYGYTF.

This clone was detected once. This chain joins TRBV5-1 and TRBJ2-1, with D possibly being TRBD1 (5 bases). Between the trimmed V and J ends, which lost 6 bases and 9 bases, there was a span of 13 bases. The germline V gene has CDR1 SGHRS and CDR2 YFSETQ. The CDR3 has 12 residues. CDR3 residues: CASTRPGIEQFF. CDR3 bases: TGCGCCAGCACCCGGCCAGGGATTGAGCAGTTCTTC.

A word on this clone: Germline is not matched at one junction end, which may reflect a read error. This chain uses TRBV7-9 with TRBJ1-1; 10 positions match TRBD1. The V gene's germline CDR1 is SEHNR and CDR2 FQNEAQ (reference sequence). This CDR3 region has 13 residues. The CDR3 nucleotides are TGTGCCAGCAGCTTAGCCCGACAGGGGGCGTCTGGTTTC. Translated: CASSLARQGASGF.

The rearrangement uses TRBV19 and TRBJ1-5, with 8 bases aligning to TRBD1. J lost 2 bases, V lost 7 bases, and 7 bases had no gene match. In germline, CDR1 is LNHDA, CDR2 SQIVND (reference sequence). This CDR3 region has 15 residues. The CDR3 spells CASTSDRGGNQPQHF. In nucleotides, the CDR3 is TGTGCCAGTACCTCAGACAGGGGCGGCAATCAGCCCCAGCATTTT.

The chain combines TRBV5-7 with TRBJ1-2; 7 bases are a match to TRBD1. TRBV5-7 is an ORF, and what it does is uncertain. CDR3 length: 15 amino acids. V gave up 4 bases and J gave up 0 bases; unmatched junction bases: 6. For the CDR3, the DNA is TGTGCCAGCAGCCCTGACAGGGCTCCTAACTATGGCTACACCTTC. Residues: CASSPDRAPNYGYTF.

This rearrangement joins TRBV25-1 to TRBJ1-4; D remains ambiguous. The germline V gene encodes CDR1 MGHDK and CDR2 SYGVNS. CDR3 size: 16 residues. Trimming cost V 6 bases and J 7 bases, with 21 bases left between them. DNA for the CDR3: TGTGCCAGCAGACCCAGCGGGAGACCCATGTTTGAAAAACTGTTTTTT. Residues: CASRPSGRPMFEKLFF.

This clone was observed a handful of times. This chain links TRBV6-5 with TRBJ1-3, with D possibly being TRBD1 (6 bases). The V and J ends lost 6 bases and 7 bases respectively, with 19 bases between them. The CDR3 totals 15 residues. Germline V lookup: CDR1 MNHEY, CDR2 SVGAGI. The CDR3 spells CASRIQGNTMNTIYF. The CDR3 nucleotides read TGTGCCAGCAGAATACAGGGAAACACCATGAACACCATATATTTT.

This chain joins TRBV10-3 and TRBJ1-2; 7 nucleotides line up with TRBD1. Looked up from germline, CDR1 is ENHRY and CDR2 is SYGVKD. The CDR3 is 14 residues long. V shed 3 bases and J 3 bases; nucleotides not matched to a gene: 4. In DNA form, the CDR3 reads TGTGCCATCAGTGAACCCGACAGGGACTATGGCTACACCTTC. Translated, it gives CAISEPDRDYGYTF.

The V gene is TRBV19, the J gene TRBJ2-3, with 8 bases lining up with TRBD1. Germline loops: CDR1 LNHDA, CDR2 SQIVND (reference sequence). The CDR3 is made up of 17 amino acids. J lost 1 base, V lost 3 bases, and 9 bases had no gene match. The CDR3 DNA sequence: TGTGCCAGTAGTATGACCTCAGGGGGCGCGGGCACAGATACGCAGTATTTT. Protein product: CASSMTSGGAGTDTQYF.

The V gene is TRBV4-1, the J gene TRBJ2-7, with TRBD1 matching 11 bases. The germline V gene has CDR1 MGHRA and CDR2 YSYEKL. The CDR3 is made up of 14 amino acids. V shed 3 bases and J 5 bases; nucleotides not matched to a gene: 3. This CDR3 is CASSQDRGLDEQYF. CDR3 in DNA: TGCGCCAGCAGCCAGGACAGGGGGCTGGACGAGCAGTACTTC.

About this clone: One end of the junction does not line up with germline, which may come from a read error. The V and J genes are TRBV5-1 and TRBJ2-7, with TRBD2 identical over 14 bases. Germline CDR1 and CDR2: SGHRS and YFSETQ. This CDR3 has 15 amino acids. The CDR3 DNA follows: TGCGCCAGCAGCTCGGACCCAGGACTAGCGGGAGGAGTTTCTTTC. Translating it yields CASSSDPGLAGGVSF.

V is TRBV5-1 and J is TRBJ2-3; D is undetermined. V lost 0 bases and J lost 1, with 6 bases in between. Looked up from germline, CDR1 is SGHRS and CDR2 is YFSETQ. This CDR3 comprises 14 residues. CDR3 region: CASSLEPGTDTQYF. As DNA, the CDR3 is TGCGCCAGCAGCTTGGAGCCCGGCACAGATACGCAGTATTTT.